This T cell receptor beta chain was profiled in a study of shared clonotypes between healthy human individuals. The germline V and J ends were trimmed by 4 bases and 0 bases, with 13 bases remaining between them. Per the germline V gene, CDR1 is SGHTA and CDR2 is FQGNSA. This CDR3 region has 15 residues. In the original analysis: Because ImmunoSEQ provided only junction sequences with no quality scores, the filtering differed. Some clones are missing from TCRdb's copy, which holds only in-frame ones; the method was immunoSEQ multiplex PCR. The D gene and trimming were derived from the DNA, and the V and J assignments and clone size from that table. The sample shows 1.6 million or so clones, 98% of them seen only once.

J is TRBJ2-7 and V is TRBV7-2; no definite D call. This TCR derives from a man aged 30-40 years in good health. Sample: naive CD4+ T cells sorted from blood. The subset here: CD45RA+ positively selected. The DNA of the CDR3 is TGTGCCAGCAGCTACCGCGAAGGCCGCTCCTACGAGCAGTACTTC. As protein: CASSYREGRSYEQYF.